Detailed here is one T cell receptor (beta chain). The CDR3 runs 13 residues. In germline, CDR1 is DFQATT, CDR2 SNEGSKA (reference sequence). The V end was cut by 6 bases, the J end by 2 bases, with 11 bases between. Each CDR3 protein is one row after TCRdb ran MiXCR on the RT-PCR reads. The top ten clones hold 3.6% of a sample with approximately 720,000 distinct CDR3 sequences, 14% of them seen once. The clonotype comes from a female donor in good health, serving as a healthy control. The V gene is TRBV20-1, the J gene TRBJ2-1, with a possible D match to TRBD2 (5 bases). The sample was memory CD4+ T cells from blood. CDR3 nucleotide sequence: TGCAGTGCCCGCCGGGATCCCTACAATGAGCAGTTCTTC. It is translated as CSARRDPYNEQFF.